This TCR beta chain was sequenced for a study of blood T cell repertoires in COVID-19. Turning to the study itself: Sites across the United States, Italy and Spain contributed samples from acute and convalescent COVID-19. Sources were T cells, B-cell-depleted T cells, or PBMCs; the material itself was cDNA or gDNA.

In the source study's methods: Quantification of nucleated cells was approximated via reference gene primer amplification. Measured with immunoSEQ multiplex PCR; TCRdb has only the in-frame clones, and not every one. V, J and clone size reflect that table, while D and trimming were determined from the DNA. This sample has 35,000 to 50,000 clones, with 69% found just once. The source material was peripheral blood. The clonotype comes from an elderly man with acute or convalescent COVID-19.

This CDR3 reads CASSEGGVEETQYF. CDR3 DNA sequence: TGTGCCAGCAGTGAAGGGGGCGTCGAGGAGACCCAGTACTTC. The chain has TRBV25-1 and TRBJ2-5, with D possibly matching TRBD1 (6 bases). The CDR3 spans 14 residues. Deletions cut 2 bases from V and 5 bases from J, with 12 bases between. Per the germline V gene, CDR1 is MGHDK and CDR2 is SYGVNS.